The T cell receptor beta chain under discussion was sequenced for a study of cytomegalovirus exposure and HLA in healthy donors. This clone appeared once. Primers included in the PCR were 60 Vbeta and 13 Jbeta primers. Sequencing used immunoSEQ multiplex PCR; TCRdb keeps in-frame clones, though not all of them. There are some 110,000 clones in the sample; around 79% occur only once, and roughly 6.2% lies in the top ten. Per germline, CDR1 SGHKS and CDR2 YYEKEE (reference sequence). The CDR3 has 13 residues. V was clipped by 9 bases and J by 1 base; unmatched bases: 5. V and J are TRBV5-5 and TRBJ2-5; 8 bases match TRBD2. Sequenced input: PBMCs. The TCR sequence derives from a man aged 60-69 years in good health and CMV-seropositive. The CDR3 bases are TGTGCCACCGGCGGGGGGTTCCAAGAGACCCAGTACTTC. It translates to CATGGGFQETQYF.